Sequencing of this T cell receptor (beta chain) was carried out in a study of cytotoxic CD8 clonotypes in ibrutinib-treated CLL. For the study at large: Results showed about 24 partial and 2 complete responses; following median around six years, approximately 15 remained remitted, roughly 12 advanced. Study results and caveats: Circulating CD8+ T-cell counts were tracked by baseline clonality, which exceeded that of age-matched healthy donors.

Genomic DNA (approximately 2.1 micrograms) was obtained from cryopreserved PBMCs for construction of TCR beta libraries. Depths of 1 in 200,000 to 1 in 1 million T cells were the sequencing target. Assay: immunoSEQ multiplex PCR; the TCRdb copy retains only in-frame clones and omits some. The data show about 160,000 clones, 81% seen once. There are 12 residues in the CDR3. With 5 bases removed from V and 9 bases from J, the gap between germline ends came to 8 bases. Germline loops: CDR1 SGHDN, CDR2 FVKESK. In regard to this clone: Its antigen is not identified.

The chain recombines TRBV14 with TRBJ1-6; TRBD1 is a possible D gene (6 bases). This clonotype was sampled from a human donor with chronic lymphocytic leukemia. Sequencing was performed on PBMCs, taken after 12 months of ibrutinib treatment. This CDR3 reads CASSVQGSPLHF. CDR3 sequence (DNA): TGTGCCAGCAGCGTACAGGGTTCACCCCTCCACTTT.